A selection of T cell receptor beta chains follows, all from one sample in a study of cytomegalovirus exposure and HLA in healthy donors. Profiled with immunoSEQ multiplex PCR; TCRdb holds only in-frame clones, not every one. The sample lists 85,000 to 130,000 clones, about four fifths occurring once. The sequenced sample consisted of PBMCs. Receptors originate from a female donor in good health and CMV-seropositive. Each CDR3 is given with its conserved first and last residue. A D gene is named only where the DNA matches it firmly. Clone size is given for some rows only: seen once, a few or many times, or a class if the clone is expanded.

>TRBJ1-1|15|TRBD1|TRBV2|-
CASLRRQGAGTEAFF
TGTGCCAGCCTGAGGCGACAGGGGGCAGGTACTGAAGCTTTCTTT
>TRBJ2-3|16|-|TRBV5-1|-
CASSLGSASGTDTQYF
TGCGCCAGCAGCTTGGGAAGCGCGTCAGGCACAGATACGCAGTATTTT
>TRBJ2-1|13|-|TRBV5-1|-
CASIGTTPQGKFF
TGCGCCAGTATCGGGACAACCCCCCAAGGTAAGTTCTTC
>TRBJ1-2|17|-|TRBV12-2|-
CASPLPGTGLVGYGYTF
TGTGCAAGTCCCCTACCTGGGACAGGGTTAGTCGGCTATGGCTACACCTTC
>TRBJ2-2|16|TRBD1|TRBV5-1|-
CASSLVTGVGAGELFF
TGCGCCAGCAGCTTGGTAACAGGGGTAGGCGCCGGGGAGCTGTTTTTT
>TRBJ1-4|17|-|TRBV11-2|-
CASVRAPAATRGEKLFF
TGTGCCAGCGTTCGCGCGCCAGCGGCAACCCGGGGTGAAAAACTGTTTTTT
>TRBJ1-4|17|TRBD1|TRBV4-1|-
CASSYGTASRTNEKLFF
TGCGCCAGCAGCTATGGGACAGCTTCTCGGACTAATGAAAAACTGTTTTTT
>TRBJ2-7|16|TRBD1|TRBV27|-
CASTPGPGQGIDEQYF
TGTGCCAGCACCCCTGGGCCGGGACAGGGTATCGACGAGCAGTACTTC
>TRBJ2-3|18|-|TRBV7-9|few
CASSLSVGSGGRTDTQYF
TGTGCCAGCAGCTTATCGGTGGGGAGCGGAGGTCGAACAGATACGCAGTATTTT
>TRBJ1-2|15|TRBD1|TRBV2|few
CASSQTRQGSYGYTF
TGTGCCAGCAGCCAAACCCGACAGGGGTCCTATGGCTACACCTTC
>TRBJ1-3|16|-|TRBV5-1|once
CASSPYTGLGGNTIYF
TGCGCCAGCAGCCCGTATACAGGTTTAGGCGGAAACACCATATATTTT